This T cell receptor (beta chain) stems from a study of blood T cell repertoires in COVID-19. Germline V CDR1 and CDR2: SNHLY, FYNNEI. V shed 5 bases and J 6 bases; nucleotides not matched to a gene: 7. The CDR3 loop spans 14 amino acids. Sequenced by immunoSEQ multiplex PCR; TCRdb stores in-frame clones only, minus some. This sample has some 76,000 clones, with about 90% found just once. The chain couples TRBV2 to TRBJ1-5, with 7 bases identical to TRBD1. The receptor's source is a human donor in a cohort sampled during active COVID-19. Sequencing was carried out using peripheral blood. The CDR3 region has the DNA TGTGCCAGCAGTCGGGACAGTGGGTTTCAGCCCCAGCATTTT. It is translated as CASSRDSGFQPQHF.